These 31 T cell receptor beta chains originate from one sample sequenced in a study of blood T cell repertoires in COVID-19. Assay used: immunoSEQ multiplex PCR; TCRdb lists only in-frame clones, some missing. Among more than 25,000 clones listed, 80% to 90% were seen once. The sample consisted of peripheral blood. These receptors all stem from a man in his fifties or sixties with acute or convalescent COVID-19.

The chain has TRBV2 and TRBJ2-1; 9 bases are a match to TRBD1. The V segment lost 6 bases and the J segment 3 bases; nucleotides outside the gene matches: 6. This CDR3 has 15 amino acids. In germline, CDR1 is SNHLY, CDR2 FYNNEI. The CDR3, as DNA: TGTGCCAGCAGCCCCGGACAGGGGCGCTACAATGAGCAGTTCTTC. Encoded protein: CASSPGQGRYNEQFF. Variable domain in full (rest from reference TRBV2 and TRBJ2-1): EPEVTQTPSHQVTQMGQEVILRCVPISNHLYFYWYRQILGQKVEFLVSFYNNEISEKSEIFDDQFSVERPDGSNFTLKIRSTKLEDSAMYFCASSPGQGRYNEQFFGPGTRLTVL.

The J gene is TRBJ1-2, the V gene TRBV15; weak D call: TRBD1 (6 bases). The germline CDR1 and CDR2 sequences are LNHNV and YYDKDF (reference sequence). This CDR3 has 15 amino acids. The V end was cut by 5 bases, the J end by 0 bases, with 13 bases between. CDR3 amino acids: CATSGDRSTNYGYTF. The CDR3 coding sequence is TGTGCCACCAGCGGTGACAGGTCCACTAACTATGGCTACACCTTC.

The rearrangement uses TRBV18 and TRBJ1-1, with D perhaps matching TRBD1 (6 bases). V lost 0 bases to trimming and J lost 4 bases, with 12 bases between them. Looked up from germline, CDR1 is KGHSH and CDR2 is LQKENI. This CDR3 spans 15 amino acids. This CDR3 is CASSPPNQGPTEAFF. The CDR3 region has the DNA TGTGCCAGCTCACCACCGAATCAGGGGCCCACTGAAGCTTTCTTT. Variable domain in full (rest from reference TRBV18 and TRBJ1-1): NAGVMQNPRHLVRRRGQEARLRCSPMKGHSHVYWYRQLPEEGLKFMVYLQKENIIDESGMPKERFSAEFPKEGPSILRIQQVVRGDSAAYFCASSPPNQGPTEAFFGQGTRLTVV.

The CDR3, as DNA: TGTGCCAGCAGTGAAGGGCAGGGAATGTCAATACTCTTTGGCTCCTACGAGCAGTACTTC. Protein sequence: CASSEGQGMSILFGSYEQYF. This sequence joins TRBV2 and TRBJ2-7; D might be TRBD1 (5 bases). Germline CDR1 is SNHLY and CDR2 is FYNNEI. V lost 1 base and J 0 bases, leaving 25 bases between the germline ends. The CDR3 contains 20 residues.

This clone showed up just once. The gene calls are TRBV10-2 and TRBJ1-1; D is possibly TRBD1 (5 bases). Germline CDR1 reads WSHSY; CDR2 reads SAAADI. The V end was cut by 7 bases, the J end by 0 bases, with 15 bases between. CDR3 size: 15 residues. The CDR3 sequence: CASKAHAGMNTEAFF. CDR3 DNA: TGCGCCAGCAAGGCTCATGCAGGGATGAACACTGAAGCTTTCTTT.

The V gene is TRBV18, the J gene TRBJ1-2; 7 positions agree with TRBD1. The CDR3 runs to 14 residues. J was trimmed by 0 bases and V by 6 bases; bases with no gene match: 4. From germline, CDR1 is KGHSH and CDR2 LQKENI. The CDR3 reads CASSPDRSNYGYTF. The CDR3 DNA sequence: TGTGCCAGCTCCCCGGACAGGTCTAACTATGGCTACACCTTC. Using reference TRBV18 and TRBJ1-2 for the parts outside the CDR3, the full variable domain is NAGVMQNPRHLVRRRGQEARLRCSPMKGHSHVYWYRQLPEEGLKFMVYLQKENIIDESGMPKERFSAEFPKEGPSILRIQQVVRGDSAAYFCASSPDRSNYGYTFGSGTRLTVV.

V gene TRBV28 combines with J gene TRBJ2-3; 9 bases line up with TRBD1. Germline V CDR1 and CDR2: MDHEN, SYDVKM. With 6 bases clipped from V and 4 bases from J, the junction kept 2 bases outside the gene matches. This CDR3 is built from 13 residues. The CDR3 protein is CASRGQGPDTQYF. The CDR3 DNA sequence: TGTGCCAGCAGGGGACAGGGCCCAGATACGCAGTATTTT.

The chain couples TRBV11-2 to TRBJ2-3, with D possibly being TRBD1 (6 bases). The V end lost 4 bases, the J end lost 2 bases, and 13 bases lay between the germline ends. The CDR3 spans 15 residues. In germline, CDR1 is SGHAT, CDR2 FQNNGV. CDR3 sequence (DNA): TGTGCCAGCAGCTCCGACGGACAGTTCACAGATACGCAGTATTTT. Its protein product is CASSSDGQFTDTQYF.

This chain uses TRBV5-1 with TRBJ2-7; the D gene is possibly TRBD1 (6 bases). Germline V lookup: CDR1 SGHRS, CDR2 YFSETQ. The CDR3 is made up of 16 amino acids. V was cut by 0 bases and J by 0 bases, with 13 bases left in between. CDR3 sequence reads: CASSLDRALLSYEQYF. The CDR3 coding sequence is TGCGCCAGCAGCTTGGACAGGGCCCTCCTCTCCTACGAGCAGTACTTC.

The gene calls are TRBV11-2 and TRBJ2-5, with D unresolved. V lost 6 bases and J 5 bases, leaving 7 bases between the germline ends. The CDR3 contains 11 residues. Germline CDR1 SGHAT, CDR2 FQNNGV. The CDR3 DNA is TGTGCCAGCAGGCTCCGGGAGACCCAGTACTTC. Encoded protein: CASRLRETQYF. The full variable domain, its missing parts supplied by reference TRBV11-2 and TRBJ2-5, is EAGVAQSPRYKIIEKRQSVAFWCNPISGHATLYWYQQILGQGPKLLIQFQNNGVVDDSQLPKDRFSAERLKGVDSTLKIQPAKLEDSAVYLCASRLRETQYFGPGTRLLVL.

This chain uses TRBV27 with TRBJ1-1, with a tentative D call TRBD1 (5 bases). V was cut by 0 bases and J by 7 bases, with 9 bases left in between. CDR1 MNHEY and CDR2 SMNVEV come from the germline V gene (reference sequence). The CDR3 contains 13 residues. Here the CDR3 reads CASSLSAGYEAFF. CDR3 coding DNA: TGTGCCAGCAGTTTATCGGCAGGGTATGAAGCTTTCTTT.

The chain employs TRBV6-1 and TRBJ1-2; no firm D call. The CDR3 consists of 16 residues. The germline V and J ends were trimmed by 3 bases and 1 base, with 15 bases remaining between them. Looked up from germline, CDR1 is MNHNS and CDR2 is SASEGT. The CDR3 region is CASSDSSLRGNYGYTF. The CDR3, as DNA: TGTGCCAGCAGTGACAGCAGCCTCCGGGGTAACTATGGCTACACCTTC.

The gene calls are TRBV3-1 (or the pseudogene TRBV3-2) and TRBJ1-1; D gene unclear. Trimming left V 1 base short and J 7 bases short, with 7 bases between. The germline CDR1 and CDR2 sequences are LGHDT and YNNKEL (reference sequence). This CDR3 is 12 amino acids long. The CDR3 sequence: CASSQVDFEAFF. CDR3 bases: TGTGCCAGCAGCCAAGTAGACTTTGAAGCTTTCTTT.

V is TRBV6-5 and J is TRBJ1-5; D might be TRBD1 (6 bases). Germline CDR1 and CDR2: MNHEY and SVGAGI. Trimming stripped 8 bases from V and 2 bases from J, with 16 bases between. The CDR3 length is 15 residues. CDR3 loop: CASEQGRDGNQPQHF. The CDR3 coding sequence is TGTGCCAGCGAACAGGGAAGGGATGGCAATCAGCCCCAGCATTTT.

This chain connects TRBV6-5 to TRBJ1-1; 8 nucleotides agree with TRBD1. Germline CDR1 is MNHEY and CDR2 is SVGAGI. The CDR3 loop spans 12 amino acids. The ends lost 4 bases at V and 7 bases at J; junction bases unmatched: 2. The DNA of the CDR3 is TGTGCCAGCAGTTCGACAGGGGTTGAAGCTTTCTTT. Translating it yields CASSSTGVEAFF.

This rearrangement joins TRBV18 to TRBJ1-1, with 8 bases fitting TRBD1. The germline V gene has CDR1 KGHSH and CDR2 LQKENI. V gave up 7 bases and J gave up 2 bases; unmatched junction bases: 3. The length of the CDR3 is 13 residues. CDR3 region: CASFTGGNTEAFF. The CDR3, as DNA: TGTGCCAGCTTTACAGGGGGTAACACTGAAGCTTTCTTT. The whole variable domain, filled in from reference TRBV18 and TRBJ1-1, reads NAGVMQNPRHLVRRRGQEARLRCSPMKGHSHVYWYRQLPEEGLKFMVYLQKENIIDESGMPKERFSAEFPKEGPSILRIQQVVRGDSAAYFCASFTGGNTEAFFGQGTRLTVV.

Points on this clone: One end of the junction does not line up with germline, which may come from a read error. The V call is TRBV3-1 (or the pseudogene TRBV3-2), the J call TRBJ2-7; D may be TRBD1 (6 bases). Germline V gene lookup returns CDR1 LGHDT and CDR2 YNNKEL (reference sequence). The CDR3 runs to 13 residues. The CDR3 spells CASSHTTGSPDFF. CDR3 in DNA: TGTGCCAGCAGCCACACTACAGGGTCCCCTGATTTCTTC.

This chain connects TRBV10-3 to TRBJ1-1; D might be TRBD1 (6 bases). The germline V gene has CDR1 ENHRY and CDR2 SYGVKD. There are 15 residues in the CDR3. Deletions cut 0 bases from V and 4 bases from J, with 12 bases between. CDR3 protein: CAISESTDRTTEAFF. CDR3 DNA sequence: TGTGCCATCAGTGAGTCGACCGACAGGACCACTGAAGCTTTCTTT.

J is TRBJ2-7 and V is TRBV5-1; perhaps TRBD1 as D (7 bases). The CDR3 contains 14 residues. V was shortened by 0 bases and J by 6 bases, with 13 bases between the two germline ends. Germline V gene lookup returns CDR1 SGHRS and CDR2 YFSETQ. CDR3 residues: CASSLGQGGGEQYF. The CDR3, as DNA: TGCGCCAGCAGCTTGGGTCAGGGGGGAGGCGAGCAGTACTTC.

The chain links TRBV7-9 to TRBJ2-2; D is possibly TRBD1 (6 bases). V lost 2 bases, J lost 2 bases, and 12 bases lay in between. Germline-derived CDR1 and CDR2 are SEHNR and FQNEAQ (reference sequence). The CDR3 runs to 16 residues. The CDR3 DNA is TGTGCCAGCAGCTTATCACAGGGTGGCAACACCGGGGAGCTGTTTTTT. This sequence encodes CASSLSQGGNTGELFF.

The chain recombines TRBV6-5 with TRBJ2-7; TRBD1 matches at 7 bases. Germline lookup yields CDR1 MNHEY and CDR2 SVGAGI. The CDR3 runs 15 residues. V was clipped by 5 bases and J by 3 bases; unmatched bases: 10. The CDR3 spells CASSQTQGPNYEQYF. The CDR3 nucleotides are TGTGCCAGCAGTCAAACACAGGGGCCTAACTACGAGCAGTACTTC.

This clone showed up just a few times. CDR3 amino acids: CASSMYDGGQPQHF. DNA for the CDR3: TGTGCCAGTAGTATGTACGATGGGGGCCAGCCCCAGCATTTT. The chain couples TRBV19 to TRBJ1-5; tentative D call: TRBD1 (6 bases). CDR3 length: 14 amino acids. Germline CDR1 is LNHDA and CDR2 is SQIVND (reference sequence). V dropped 3 bases and J dropped 7 bases, with 13 bases sitting between them.

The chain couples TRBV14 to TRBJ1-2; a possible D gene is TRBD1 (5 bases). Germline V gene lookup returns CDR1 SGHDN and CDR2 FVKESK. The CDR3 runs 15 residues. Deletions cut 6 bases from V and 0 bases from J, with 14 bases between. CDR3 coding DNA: TGTGCCAGCAGGCCCGCAGGGAATCCTAACTATGGCTACACCTTC. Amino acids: CASRPAGNPNYGYTF.

The CDR3 DNA follows: TGTGCCAGAAGAGGCAGCGGGAGGATCCCCTACGAGCAGTACTTC. It codes for CARRGSGRIPYEQYF. The chain employs TRBV28 and TRBJ2-7; 9 bases fit TRBD2. J was trimmed by 2 bases and V by 9 bases; bases with no gene match: 11. Germline V CDR1 and CDR2: MDHEN, SYDVKM. CDR3 length: 15 amino acids. The full variable domain, rest sourced from reference TRBV28 and TRBJ2-7, is DVKVTQSSRYLVKRTGEKVFLECVQDMDHENMFWYRQDPGLGLRLIYFSYDVKMKEKGDIPEGYSVSREKKERFSLILESASTNQTSMYLCARRGSGRIPYEQYFGPGTRLTVT.

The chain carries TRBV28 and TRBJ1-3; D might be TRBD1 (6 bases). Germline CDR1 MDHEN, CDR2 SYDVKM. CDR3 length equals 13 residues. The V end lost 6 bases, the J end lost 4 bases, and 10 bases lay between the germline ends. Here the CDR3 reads CASRVQGGNTIYF. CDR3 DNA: TGTGCCAGCAGGGTACAGGGCGGAAACACCATATATTTT.

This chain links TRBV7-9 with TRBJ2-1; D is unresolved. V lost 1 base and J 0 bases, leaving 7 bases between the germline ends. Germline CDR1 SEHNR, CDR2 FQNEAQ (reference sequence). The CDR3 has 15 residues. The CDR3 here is CASSLGLSSYNEQFF. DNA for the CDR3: TGTGCCAGCAGCTTAGGGCTGTCCTCCTACAATGAGCAGTTCTTC.

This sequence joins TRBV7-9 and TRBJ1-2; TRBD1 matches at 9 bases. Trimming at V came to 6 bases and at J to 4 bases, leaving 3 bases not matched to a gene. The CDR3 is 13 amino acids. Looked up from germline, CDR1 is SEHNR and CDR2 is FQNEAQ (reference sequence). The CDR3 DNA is TGTGCCAGCAGAGGGACAGGGTTCTATGGCTACACCTTC. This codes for CASRGTGFYGYTF.

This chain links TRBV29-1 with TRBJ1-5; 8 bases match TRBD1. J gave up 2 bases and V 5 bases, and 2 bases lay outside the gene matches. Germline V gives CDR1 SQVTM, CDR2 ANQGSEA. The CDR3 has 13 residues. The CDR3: CSVQGAGNQPQHF. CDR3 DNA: TGCAGCGTTCAGGGGGCAGGCAATCAGCCCCAGCATTTT.

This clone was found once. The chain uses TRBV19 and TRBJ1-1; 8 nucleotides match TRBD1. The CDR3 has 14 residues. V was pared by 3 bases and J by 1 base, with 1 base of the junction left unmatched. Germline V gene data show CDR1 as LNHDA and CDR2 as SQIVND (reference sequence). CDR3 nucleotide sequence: TGTGCCAGTAGTATCGACAGGGGGAACACTGAAGCTTTCTTT. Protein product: CASSIDRGNTEAFF. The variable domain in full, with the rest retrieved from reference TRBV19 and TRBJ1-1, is DGGITQSPKYLFRKEGQNVTLSCEQNLNHDAMYWYRQDPGQGLRLIYYSQIVNDFQKGDIAEGYSVSREKKESFPLTVTSAQKNPTAFYLCASSIDRGNTEAFFGQGTRLTVV.

The CDR3, as DNA: TGCAGCGTTAGTTCGGTGCACTACGAGCAGTACTTC. It specifies CSVSSVHYEQYF. The V gene is TRBV29-1, the J gene TRBJ2-7, with D uncertain. The CDR3 runs to 12 residues. From germline, CDR1 is SQVTM and CDR2 ANQGSEA. V was shortened by 5 bases and J by 3 bases, with 11 bases between the two germline ends.

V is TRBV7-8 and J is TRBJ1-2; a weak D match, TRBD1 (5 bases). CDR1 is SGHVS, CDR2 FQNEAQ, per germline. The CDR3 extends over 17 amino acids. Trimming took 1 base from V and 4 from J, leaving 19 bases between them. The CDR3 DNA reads TGTGCCAGCAGCTTAGTTCGGCGGGGCCTTCCTCTCTATGGCTACACCTTC. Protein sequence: CASSLVRRGLPLYGYTF.